These 31 T cell receptor beta chains were all obtained from the same sample, sequenced in a study of T cell responses to AZD1222 COVID-19 vaccine. Clones were read by immunoSEQ multiplex PCR, and TCRdb kept only the in-frame ones, dropping some. Seen here are about 99,000 clones, about 89% observed once, and the top ten hold around 8.3%. The specimen was peripheral blood, collected 28 days after the second AZD1222 dose. These receptors were taken from an adult who received the AZD1222 COVID-19 vaccine.

This sequence joins TRBV15 and TRBJ1-5, with no clear D. V lost 0 bases, J lost 6 bases, and 3 bases lay in between. Per germline, CDR1 LNHNV and CDR2 YYDKDF (reference sequence). There are 12 residues in the CDR3. The CDR3 spells CATSRDVQPQHF. CDR3 bases: TGTGCCACCAGCAGAGATGTTCAGCCCCAGCATTTT.

The rearrangement links TRBV2 to TRBJ1-5; D is possibly TRBD1 (6 bases). Trimming stripped 5 bases from V and 3 bases from J, with 14 bases between. The germline CDR1 and CDR2 sequences are SNHLY and FYNNEI. The CDR3 consists of 15 residues. The CDR3 protein is CASSWDTRVNQPQHF. CDR3 coding DNA: TGTGCCAGCAGTTGGGACACTCGGGTCAATCAGCCCCAGCATTTT.

This clone was counted once. V gene TRBV28 combines with J gene TRBJ1-2; no clear D. Trimming stripped 3 bases from V and 7 bases from J, with 6 bases between. The CDR3 totals 11 residues. CDR1 is MDHEN and CDR2 is SYDVKM in the germline V gene. CDR3 protein: CASSFIGGYTF. In nucleotides, the CDR3 is TGTGCCAGCAGTTTTATTGGTGGCTACACCTTC.

J is TRBJ1-5 and V is TRBV10-3; unclear D gene. Trimming pared 0 bases from V and 7 bases from J, leaving 10 bases between. The CDR3 loop spans 14 amino acids. CDR1 is ENHRY and CDR2 is SYGVKD in the germline V gene. The CDR3 is CAISESRDRQPQHF. CDR3 DNA sequence: TGTGCCATCAGTGAGTCGAGGGATCGCCAGCCCCAGCATTTT.

The chain recombines TRBV3-1 (or the pseudogene TRBV3-2) with TRBJ1-5; D gene ambiguous. Germline V gene lookup returns CDR1 LGHDT and CDR2 YNNKEL (reference sequence). The CDR3 is made up of 16 amino acids. Trimming removed 1 base at V and 0 bases at J, with 10 bases between. CDR3 sequence: CASSQVRTNSNQPQHF. CDR3 bases: TGTGCCAGCAGCCAAGTAAGGACTAATAGCAATCAGCCCCAGCATTTT.

The chain carries TRBV5-4 and TRBJ1-1; D is undetermined. In germline, CDR1 is SGHNT, CDR2 YYREEE (reference sequence). CDR3 length equals 13 residues. Trimming left V 1 base short and J 1 base short, with 5 bases between. CDR3 sequence (DNA): TGTGCCAGCAGCTTGCCAGGGAACACTGAAGCTTTCTTT. Its protein product is CASSLPGNTEAFF.

This chain connects TRBV13 to TRBJ1-2; D ambiguous. The CDR3 is 14 residues long. With 0 bases removed from V and 2 bases from J, the gap between germline ends came to 7 bases. CDR1 and CDR2 (germline): PRHDT, FYEKMQ (reference sequence). CDR3 DNA: TGTGCCAGCAGCTTAGGGGTCAGAAACTATGGCTACACCTTC. Protein product: CASSLGVRNYGYTF. The whole variable domain, remainder taken from reference TRBV13 and TRBJ1-2, is AAGVIQSPRHLIKEKRETATLKCYPIPRHDTVYWYQQGPGQDPQFLISFYEKMQSDKGSIPDRFSAQQFSDYHSELNMSSLELGDSALYFCASSLGVRNYGYTFGSGTRLTVV.

The rearrangement links TRBV4-1 to TRBJ2-2; TRBD2 might be the D (5 bases). With 4 bases removed from V and 2 bases from J, the gap between germline ends came to 14 bases. The CDR3 consists of 16 residues. Per germline, CDR1 MGHRA and CDR2 YSYEKL. The CDR3 nucleotides are TGCGCCAGCAGCCCTGGTGGGAGCGAAAACACCGGGGAGCTGTTTTTT. Translated, it gives CASSPGGSENTGELFF.

V and J are TRBV15 and TRBJ2-5; 7 bases agree with TRBD1. Trimming removed 1 base from V and 5 bases from J; junction bases left unmatched: 4. This CDR3 has 14 residues. Germline V lookup: CDR1 LNHNV, CDR2 YYDKDF (reference sequence). The CDR3 bases are TGTGCCACCAGCAGAGGAGAGGGGGCCGAGACCCAGTACTTC. This encodes CATSRGEGAETQYF.

This chain connects TRBV19 to TRBJ2-1; D is uncertain. This CDR3 is 14 amino acids long. The germline gives CDR1 LNHDA, CDR2 SQIVND (reference sequence). The germline V and J ends were trimmed by 2 bases and 7 bases, with 12 bases remaining between them. The chain's CDR3 is CASSISPTSNEQFF. The CDR3, as DNA: TGTGCCAGTAGTATAAGTCCTACTTCTAATGAGCAGTTCTTC.

This clone was found once. The chain carries TRBV20-1 and TRBJ1-1; maybe TRBD1 (5 bases). From germline, CDR1 is DFQATT and CDR2 SNEGSKA (reference sequence). Trimming left V 6 bases short and J 10 bases short, with 15 bases between. CDR3 size: 11 residues. CDR3 in DNA: TGCAGTGCAGATAGGGGTACCAGAGCTTTCTTT. Residues: CSADRGTRAFF.

The chain couples TRBV3-1 (or the pseudogene TRBV3-2) to TRBJ1-2, with 10 bases fitting TRBD1. This CDR3 is 15 amino acids long. Germline V CDR1 and CDR2: LGHDT, YNNKEL (reference sequence). V lost 6 bases and J lost 7; bases outside the gene matches: 11. The CDR3 DNA sequence: TGTGCCAGCAGGAGGACAGGGGGAGCCGGCCTTGGCTACACCTTC. Its protein is CASRRTGGAGLGYTF.

This chain connects TRBV6-5 to TRBJ2-7; D is unclear. CDR3 length equals 15 residues. Germline values: CDR1 MNHEY, CDR2 SVGAGI. V dropped 0 bases and J dropped 4 bases, with 13 bases sitting between them. DNA for the CDR3: TGTGCCAGCAGTTACTCGACGTGGGGTGATTACGAGCAGTACTTC. Its protein product is CASSYSTWGDYEQYF.

The chain uses TRBV27 and TRBJ2-1, with D possibly being TRBD2 (5 bases). The CDR3 is made up of 13 amino acids. Per germline, CDR1 MNHEY and CDR2 SMNVEV (reference sequence). V shed 2 bases and J shed 8 bases, with 10 bases lying between them. In DNA form, the CDR3 reads TGTGCCAGCAGTTTACAGGCGGGCGATGAGCAGTTCTTC. It specifies CASSLQAGDEQFF.

The rearrangement links TRBV4-1 to TRBJ2-7; TRBD1 matches at 9 bases. CDR1 is MGHRA and CDR2 is YSYEKL in the germline V gene. The junction had 2 bases not matched to a gene; V was cut back by 3 bases and J by 2 bases. This CDR3 comprises 14 residues. The CDR3: CASSQGQGTYEQYF. DNA of the CDR3: TGCGCCAGCAGCCAGGGACAGGGCACCTACGAGCAGTACTTC.

The chain uses TRBV7-8 and TRBJ1-5; D gene unclear. The germline V gene encodes CDR1 SGHVS and CDR2 FQNEAQ. V lost 5 bases and J 0 bases, leaving 5 bases between the germline ends. CDR3 length equals 13 residues. For the CDR3, the DNA is TGTGCCAGCAGCACATATAGCAATCAGCCCCAGCATTTT. Its translation is CASSTYSNQPQHF.

The chain couples TRBV6-5 to TRBJ1-4; a weak D match, TRBD1 (5 bases). CDR1 is MNHEY, CDR2 SVGAGI, per germline. The CDR3 has 15 amino acids. The V gene lost 0 bases and the J gene lost 4 bases, with 9 bases spanning the gap. CDR3 sequence (DNA): TGTGCCAGCAGTTACTCGGGGCAGTTTAATGAAAAACTGTTTTTT. Translated: CASSYSGQFNEKLFF.

This chain connects TRBV6-5 to TRBJ1-6, with D maybe TRBD1 (5 bases). This CDR3 is built from 15 residues. The V end lost 6 bases, the J end lost 7 bases, and 16 bases lay between the germline ends. Germline CDR1 MNHEY, CDR2 SVGAGI. The CDR3 DNA reads as TGTGCCAGCAGAGGGGACTCCAGGCAAAATTCACCCCTCCACTTT. This codes for CASRGDSRQNSPLHF.

V is TRBV4-2 and J is TRBJ2-1; 10 bases agree with TRBD2. Germline-derived CDR1 and CDR2 are LGHNA and YNFKEQ. This CDR3 region has 15 residues. The J segment lost 5 bases and the V segment lost 3 bases, leaving 4 bases of the junction unmatched. The CDR3 DNA sequence: TGTGCCAGCAGCCACCGGACTAGCGGAGACAATGAGCAGTTCTTC. Translated: CASSHRTSGDNEQFF.

This chain connects TRBV7-9 to TRBJ1-2, with D possibly TRBD1 on 6 matching bases. CDR3 size: 15 residues. Looked up from germline, CDR1 is SEHNR and CDR2 is FQNEAQ (reference sequence). Trimming cost V 5 bases and J 8 bases, with 21 bases left between them. In DNA form, the CDR3 reads TGTGCCAGCAGCGTCAGCGGGGGCCCGGCCTTCGGCTACACCTTC. Amino acids: CASSVSGGPAFGYTF.

This sequence joins TRBV11-3 and TRBJ2-2; a possible D gene is TRBD2 (7 bases). The CDR3 sequence is 16 residues long. Trimming stripped 5 bases from V and 1 base from J, with 14 bases between. Per the germline V gene, CDR1 is SGHNT and CDR2 is YENEEA. CDR3 sequence (DNA): TGTGCCAGCAGCCCCGGGGGGACACGGAACACCGGGGAGCTGTTTTTT. Translation: CASSPGGTRNTGELFF.

V and J are TRBV15 and TRBJ1-5, with 11 nucleotides matching TRBD1. CDR3 length: 19 amino acids. Unmatched junction bases numbered 9, after V lost 0 bases and J lost 2 bases. Germline CDR1 LNHNV, CDR2 YYDKDF (reference sequence). CDR3 sequence: CATSRDLGQGVSGNQPQHF. The CDR3 DNA sequence: TGTGCCACCAGCAGAGATCTGGGACAGGGGGTAAGTGGCAATCAGCCCCAGCATTTT.

This sequence joins TRBV7-2 and TRBJ2-3; tentatively, D is TRBD2 (6 bases). Germline loops: CDR1 SGHTA, CDR2 FQGNSA. This CDR3 has 16 amino acids. V was trimmed by 1 base and J by 6 bases, leaving 17 bases between them. For the CDR3, the DNA is TGTGCCAGCAGCTTAGGGAGGGCGGGGCGTAGGGATACGCAGTATTTT. This sequence encodes CASSLGRAGRRDTQYF.

V usage is TRBV7-9 and J usage is TRBJ2-5, with 8 bases that match TRBD1. Germline CDR1 SEHNR, CDR2 FQNEAQ (reference sequence). Germline trimming cut 2 bases from V and 5 bases from J; bases unmatched to any gene: 13. This CDR3 contains 17 residues. The CDR3 nucleotides read TGTGCCAGCAGCTTAAGAGGGACAGGCAAGAGAGGGGAGACCCAGTACTTC. It codes for CASSLRGTGKRGETQYF.

The V gene is TRBV6-5, the J gene TRBJ1-4; 9 bases are shared with TRBD1. Germline trimming cut 5 bases from V and 10 bases from J; bases unmatched to any gene: 5. The CDR3 consists of 13 residues. Germline-derived CDR1 and CDR2 are MNHEY and SVGAGI. The CDR3 nucleotides read TGTGCCAGCAGTCCCGGGGGACAGGGAAAACTGTTTTTT. It yields the protein CASSPGGQGKLFF.

This chain connects TRBV12-3 or TRBV12-4 to TRBJ1-2; D is undetermined. V dropped 7 bases and J dropped 3 bases, with 9 bases sitting between them. The CDR3 consists of 12 residues. CDR3 nucleotide sequence: TGTGCCAGCACCCGGACCGACTATGGCTACACCTTC. The encoded protein is CASTRTDYGYTF.

The chain has TRBV19 and TRBJ2-2; 8 positions agree with TRBD1. The CDR3 contains 18 residues. V shed 4 bases, J shed 4 bases, and the junction held 14 bases outside the gene matches. CDR1 is LNHDA, CDR2 SQIVND, per germline (reference sequence). CDR3 in amino acids: CASSKDRAFMPGTGELFF. CDR3 nucleotide sequence: TGTGCCAGTAGTAAGGACAGGGCCTTCATGCCGGGCACCGGGGAGCTGTTTTTT.

The rearrangement joins TRBV25-1 to TRBJ2-3, with D perhaps matching TRBD1 or TRBD2 (6 bases each). The ends were cut back, 5 bases at V and 2 bases at J, with 14 bases in the middle. Germline V CDR1 and CDR2: MGHDK, SYGVNS. The CDR3 runs to 15 residues. The chain's CDR3 is CASSKTRGATDTQYF. The CDR3 DNA is TGTGCCAGCAGTAAGACTAGGGGGGCCACAGATACGCAGTATTTT.

The chain recombines TRBV7-9 with TRBJ1-6; 9 bases map to TRBD1. CDR1 and CDR2 (germline): SEHNR, FQNEAQ (reference sequence). Trimming removed 5 bases from V and 14 bases from J; junction bases left unmatched: 13. The CDR3 length is 15 residues. CDR3 in DNA: TGTGCCAGCAGCAGAGGACAGGGGCCCGAGGTGGCCCTCCACTTT. Protein sequence: CASSRGQGPEVALHF.

This clone was seen once. The CDR3 DNA reads TGTGCCAGCAGAAGGGTGGGAGAGACCCAGTACTTC. Translation: CASRRVGETQYF. J is TRBJ2-5 and V is TRBV2; unclear D gene. The CDR3 totals 12 residues. Germline CDR1 is SNHLY and CDR2 is FYNNEI. With 6 bases removed from V and 4 bases from J, the gap between germline ends came to 9 bases.

This CDR3 is CASSLGPIATNEKLFF. As DNA, the CDR3 is TGTGCCAGCAGCTTAGGGCCGATTGCAACTAATGAAAAACTGTTTTTT. The chain recombines TRBV7-2 with TRBJ1-4; D is uncertain. This CDR3 region has 16 residues. Trimming removed 1 base from V and 0 bases from J, with 9 bases in between. CDR1 and CDR2 (germline): SGHTA, FQGNSA.